A selection of T cell receptor beta chains follows, all from one sample in a study of T cell responses to AZD1222 COVID-19 vaccine. Some clones are missing from TCRdb's copy, which holds only in-frame ones; the method was immunoSEQ multiplex PCR. The data hold approximately 140,000 clones, with roughly 88% observed a single time. Specimen: peripheral blood, collected 28 days after the second AZD1222 dose. The source of these receptors is an adult who received the AZD1222 COVID-19 vaccine. The CDR3 runs from the conserved cysteine through the conserved F or W. A D gene is named only where the DNA matches it firmly. Not all rows give a size; the values are once, few, many and, for expanded clones, a class.

j_call v_call clone_size d_call cdr3_aa cdr3_nt
TRBJ1-5 TRBV28 . TRBD1 CASRPRDRRNQPQHF TGTGCCAGCAGACCCCGGGACAGGCGTAATCAGCCCCAGCATTTT
TRBJ1-6 TRBV27 . TRBD1 CASSRSQGAPLHF TGTGCCAGCAGTAGGTCCCAGGGGGCACCCCTCCACTTT
TRBJ2-3 TRBV5-1 . TRBD2 CASSLGTSGGAGPTDTQYF TGCGCCAGCAGCCTTGGGACTAGCGGGGGGGCGGGTCCCACAGATACGCAGTATTTT
TRBJ1-5 TRBV6-4 once . CASSAEAISNQPQHF TGTGCCAGCAGCGCAGAGGCAATTAGCAATCAGCCCCAGCATTTT
TRBJ2-1 TRBV19 once TRBD2 CASSPTSGGYNEQFF TGTGCCAGTAGTCCCACTAGCGGGGGGTACAATGAGCAGTTCTTC
TRBJ1-3 TRBV10-3 . . CAISESSADSGNTIYF TGTGCCATCAGTGAGTCCTCGGCGGACTCTGGAAACACCATATATTTT
TRBJ1-3 TRBV3-1/TRBV3-2 few TRBD1 CASRPRDRTGVVDF TGTGCCAGCAGGCCCCGGGACAGGACAGGCGTAGTGGATTTT
TRBJ2-2 TRBV7-9 once . CASSFMGVGDTGELFF TGTGCCAGCAGCTTCATGGGGGTGGGCGACACCGGGGAGCTGTTTTTT
TRBJ2-7 TRBV4-3 . . CASSHGPNYEQYF TGCGCCAGCAGCCACGGCCCCAACTACGAGCAGTACTTC
TRBJ2-1 TRBV7-9 . . CASSLFLGGTTYNEQFF TGTGCCAGCAGCTTATTTCTGGGCGGGACCACCTACAATGAGCAGTTCTTC
TRBJ1-2 TRBV18 . . CASSSPGSGGYTF TGTGCCAGCTCGTCTCCGGGGTCGGGAGGCTACACCTTC
TRBJ1-6 TRBV7-2 . TRBD1 CASSTRDREGSPLHF TGTGCCAGCAGCACGAGGGACAGGGAAGGGTCACCCCTCCACTTT
TRBJ2-1 TRBV19 once . CASSMDSMGGNEQFF TGTGCCAGTAGTATGGACAGTATGGGGGGCAATGAGCAGTTCTTC
TRBJ2-7 TRBV7-8 few TRBD1 CASSGTGFEQYF TGTGCCAGCAGCGGGACAGGTTTCGAGCAGTACTTC
TRBJ1-6 TRBV7-6 . . CASSSQESNSPLHF TGTGCCAGCAGCTCACAGGAGAGTAATTCACCCCTCCACTTT
TRBJ1-1 TRBV11-2 . . CASSTSDSLNTEAFF TGTGCCAGCAGCACGTCGGACAGTTTGAACACTGAAGCTTTCTTT
TRBJ2-6 TRBV7-3 . TRBD1 CASSPGGKGTGANVLTF TGTGCCAGCAGCCCAGGGGGCAAGGGTACTGGGGCCAACGTCCTGACTTTC
TRBJ2-2 TRBV4-2 . . CASSQEGTWNTGELFF TGTGCCAGCAGCCAAGAAGGGACCTGGAACACCGGGGAGCTGTTTTTT
TRBJ2-1 TRBV5-1 . . CASSSGLAEPNNEQFF TGCGCCAGCAGCTCTGGCTTAGCGGAGCCGAACAATGAGCAGTTCTTC
TRBJ2-7 TRBV4-1 . . CASSQELLYEQYF TGCGCCAGCAGCCAAGAGTTGCTATACGAGCAGTACTTC
TRBJ1-5 TRBV19 . TRBD1 CASSMQGQGNQPQHF TGTGCCAGTAGTATGCAAGGACAGGGCAATCAGCCCCAGCATTTT
TRBJ2-1 TRBV6-2/TRBV6-3 . TRBD2 CASSSPGLEPTREQFF TGTGCCAGCAGTTCCCCGGGACTAGAGCCAACAAGAGAGCAGTTCTTC
TRBJ2-1 TRBV28 once . CASSLGGGGSYNEQFF TGTGCCAGCAGTTTAGGAGGAGGGGGCTCCTACAATGAGCAGTTCTTC
TRBJ2-7 TRBV4-3 few TRBD2 CASSQGASGSSYEQYF TGCGCCAGCAGCCAAGGCGCTAGCGGGAGCTCCTACGAGCAGTACTTC
TRBJ1-1 TRBV28 . . CASSYRVNTEAFF TGTGCCAGCAGTTACAGAGTAAACACTGAAGCTTTCTTT
TRBJ1-5 TRBV20-1 . . CSASSGGNQPQHF TGCAGTGCTAGTTCAGGGGGCAATCAGCCCCAGCATTTT
TRBJ1-2 TRBV5-1 few . CASTQEASGGYTF TGCGCCAGCACCCAGGAGGCTTCAGGGGGCTACACCTTC
TRBJ2-3 TRBV7-3 . TRBD2 CASSSKASGTRGTDTQYF TGTGCCAGCAGCTCAAAGGCCTCAGGGACTAGGGGCACAGATACGCAGTATTTT
TRBJ1-2 TRBV28 . TRBD1 CASSYSGTGDGKYGYTF TGTGCCAGCAGTTACTCCGGGACAGGGGACGGGAAGTATGGCTACACCTTC
TRBJ1-1 TRBV12-3/TRBV12-4 . . CASRPGQEKEAFF TGTGCCAGCCGCCCCGGGCAGGAGAAAGAAGCTTTCTTT
TRBJ2-5 TRBV11-2 . . CASSLEVAGVETQYF TGTGCCAGCAGCTTAGAGGTTGCAGGGGTGGAGACCCAGTACTTC
TRBJ1-5 TRBV24-1 . . CATSDSETPLPPQHF TGTGCCACCAGTGACTCCGAAACCCCCCTTCCGCCCCAGCATTTT
TRBJ1-1 TRBV18 . . CASSPGGDGEAFF TGTGCCAGCTCCCCGGGGGGGGATGGAGAAGCTTTCTTT
TRBJ1-5 TRBV28 . TRBD1 CASSSRRRQGYSNQPQHF TGTGCCAGCAGTTCACGCAGACGACAGGGTTATAGCAATCAGCCCCAGCATTTT
TRBJ1-2 TRBV2 . TRBD1 CASSGQGGYGYTF TGTGCCAGCAGTGGACAGGGGGGGTATGGCTACACCTTC
TRBJ2-2 TRBV7-9 . TRBD2 CASSPPQRGEGRNTGELFF TGTGCCAGCAGCCCCCCCCAGCGGGGTGAGGGGCGGAACACCGGGGAGCTGTTTTTT
TRBJ2-7 TRBV6-1 . TRBD1 CASSVRDRLHSYEQYF TGTGCCAGCAGTGTCCGGGACAGGTTACATTCCTACGAGCAGTACTTC
TRBJ1-3 TRBV4-2 . . CASSQELQSMTGNTIYF TGTGCCAGCAGCCAAGAGTTACAGTCTATGACAGGAAACACCATATATTTT
TRBJ1-4 TRBV30 . . CAWSVQGIYEKLFF TGTGCCTGGAGTGTGCAGGGTATCTACGAAAAACTGTTTTTT
TRBJ2-2 TRBV4-2 . . CASSQEQVRGRRGTGELFF TGTGCCAGCAGCCAAGAACAGGTTCGGGGGAGGAGGGGCACCGGGGAGCTGTTTTTT
TRBJ1-2 TRBV7-6 . . CASSVTRGHGYTF TGTGCCAGCAGCGTAACAAGAGGCCATGGCTACACCTTC
TRBJ2-7 TRBV18 . . CASSPIQGGEQYF TGTGCCAGCTCACCAATTCAGGGAGGCGAGCAGTACTTC
TRBJ1-6 TRBV28 . . CASSFLRPTMGFNSPLHF TGTGCCAGCAGTTTTCTCCGGCCAACGATGGGGTTTAATTCACCCCTCCACTTT
TRBJ1-6 TRBV5-1 few . CASSPLSTAAGNSPLHF TGCGCCAGCAGCCCCCTCTCCACCGCAGCCGGTAATTCACCCCTCCACTTT
TRBJ1-6 TRBV30 . . CAWDGRINSPLHF TGTGCCTGGGACGGACGGATTAATTCACCCCTCCACTTT
TRBJ2-7 TRBV7-9 few TRBD2 CASSSAAGGFYEQYF TGTGCCAGCAGCTCGGCAGCGGGAGGCTTCTACGAGCAGTACTTC
TRBJ1-6 TRBV5-4 . TRBD1 CASSKDRGHNSPLHF TGTGCCAGCAGCAAAGACAGGGGGCATAATTCACCCCTCCACTTT
TRBJ1-5 TRBV29-1 . . CSASTEFSNQPQHF TGCAGCGCTTCGACGGAGTTTAGCAATCAGCCCCAGCATTTT
TRBJ2-2 TRBV3-1/TRBV3-2 . TRBD1 CASSQTGATGELFF TGTGCCAGCAGCCAGACAGGGGCCACCGGGGAGCTGTTTTTT
TRBJ2-4 TRBV21-1 . . CATFWDAKGCKNIQYF TGTGCCACCTTCTGGGACGCGAAAGGTTGTAAAAACATTCAGTACTTC
TRBJ2-3 TRBV19 . TRBD2 CASSDPRLAGYSSTDTQYF TGTGCCAGTAGTGACCCTCGACTAGCGGGGTATTCTAGCACAGATACGCAGTATTTT